Presented here are 30 T cell receptor beta chains from one specimen sequenced in a study of blood T cell repertoires in COVID-19. TCRdb's copy holds only in-frame clones and misses some; the assay was immunoSEQ multiplex PCR. The sample shows over 120,000 clones, roughly 90% of them seen only once. What was sequenced was peripheral blood. The source is a man between 65 and 80 years old with acute or convalescent COVID-19.

The chain uses TRBV2 and TRBJ2-7, with 9 nucleotides matching TRBD2. CDR1 and CDR2 from the germline V gene are SNHLY and FYNNEI. Trimming removed 4 bases from V and 2 bases from J; junction bases left unmatched: 6. The length of the CDR3 is 15 residues. The CDR3: CASSGSGGGAYEQYF. The CDR3 region has the DNA TGTGCCAGCAGTGGATCAGGCGGGGGGGCCTACGAGCAGTACTTC.

The chain is built from TRBV5-1 and TRBJ2-1, with TRBD1 matching 7 bases. The germline CDR1 and CDR2 sequences are SGHRS and YFSETQ. V lost 5 bases to trimming and J lost 1 base; unmatched junction nucleotides: 6. The CDR3 consists of 15 residues. The DNA of the CDR3 is TGCGCCAGCAGGGACCGACAGGGTTCCTACAATGAGCAGTTCTTC. Residues: CASRDRQGSYNEQFF.

This clone has more than one count but fewer than ten. This chain joins TRBV5-1 and TRBJ1-6; 7 bases match TRBD1. Germline V CDR1 and CDR2: SGHRS, YFSETQ. The CDR3 is 14 amino acids. V lost 4 bases and J lost 7; bases outside the gene matches: 5. CDR3 coding DNA: TGCGCCAGCAGCGAGGGACAGTTCAATTCACCCCTCCACTTT. Its translation is CASSEGQFNSPLHF.

The sample holds one count of this clone. The chain couples TRBV27 to TRBJ2-1; no definite D call. Trimming pared 6 bases from V and 6 bases from J, leaving 12 bases between. Germline CDR1 and CDR2: MNHEY and SMNVEV (reference sequence). This CDR3 contains 13 residues. This CDR3 reads CASSPYEVNEQFF. In DNA form, the CDR3 reads TGTGCCAGCAGCCCTTATGAGGTCAATGAGCAGTTCTTC.

The V call is TRBV29-1, the J call TRBJ1-2; tentatively, D is TRBD1 (5 bases). Germline V gene lookup returns CDR1 SQVTM and CDR2 ANQGSEA. The V and J ends lost 2 bases and 4 bases respectively, with 11 bases between them. This CDR3 has 13 amino acids. The CDR3 spells CSVETGPGYGYTF. The CDR3 nucleotides are TGCAGCGTTGAAACAGGCCCCGGCTATGGCTACACCTTC.

The genes are TRBV11-2 and TRBJ2-5, with 11 bases aligning to TRBD1. Trimming removed 5 bases from V and 9 bases from J; junction bases left unmatched: 8. Germline V gene lookup returns CDR1 SGHAT and CDR2 FQNNGV. The CDR3 loop spans 14 amino acids. The CDR3 region has the DNA TGTGCCAGCAGCCATGGACAGGGGGCGGGGGCCCAGTACTTC. It yields the protein CASSHGQGAGAQYF.

The CDR3 is CAAGGTEAFF. The CDR3 bases are TGTGCCGCCGGAGGGACTGAAGCTTTCTTT. This chain uses TRBV10-3 with TRBJ1-1; D uncertain. This CDR3 has 10 amino acids. The ends were cut back, 11 bases at V and 5 bases at J, with 9 bases in the middle. Germline CDR1 ENHRY, CDR2 SYGVKD.

The chain combines TRBV2 with TRBJ2-3; unclear D gene. V lost 6 bases and J lost 2, with 3 bases in between. Germline V lookup: CDR1 SNHLY, CDR2 FYNNEI. The CDR3 covers 11 residues. CDR3 amino acids: CASSYTDTQYF. CDR3 DNA: TGTGCCAGCAGCTACACAGATACGCAGTATTTT.

V gene TRBV9 combines with J gene TRBJ2-5, with TRBD2 identical over 11 bases. Germline CDR1 and CDR2: SGDLS and YYNGEE. This CDR3 region has 15 residues. J lost 1 base, V lost 4 bases, and 3 bases had no gene match. CDR3 nucleotides: TGTGCCAGCAGCAAGGGACTAGCGGTCCAAGAGACCCAGTACTTC. Its translation: CASSKGLAVQETQYF.

This rearrangement joins TRBV9 to TRBJ1-6, with no clear D. CDR3 length: 13 residues. The V and J ends lost 4 bases and 6 bases respectively, with 8 bases between them. Germline V CDR1 and CDR2: SGDLS, YYNGEE. CDR3 loop: CASSSRGNSPLHF. CDR3 nucleotides: TGTGCCAGCAGCTCCCGCGGTAATTCACCCCTCCACTTT.

The genes are TRBV24-1 and TRBJ2-3; TRBD2 matches at 8 bases. Trimming cost V 2 bases and J 1 base; bases outside gene matches: 4. Per germline, CDR1 KGHDR and CDR2 SFDVKD. This CDR3 region has 16 residues. This CDR3 reads CATSDSPGLGTDTQYF. Written as DNA, the CDR3 is TGTGCCACCAGTGATTCCCCGGGACTAGGCACAGATACGCAGTATTTT.

The rearrangement links TRBV2 to TRBJ1-2, with D maybe TRBD1 (5 bases). The V and J ends lost 7 bases and 11 bases respectively, with 17 bases between them. CDR1 SNHLY and CDR2 FYNNEI come from the germline V gene. CDR3 length: 12 amino acids. The CDR3 is CASKRIGAPYTF. Here the CDR3 DNA reads TGTGCCAGCAAAAGGATAGGGGCCCCTTACACCTTC.

The V call is TRBV7-2, the J call TRBJ2-3; 7 nucleotides align to TRBD2. V was pared by 5 bases and J by 3 bases, with 11 bases of the junction left unmatched. The CDR3 covers 16 residues. From germline, CDR1 is SGHTA and CDR2 FQGNSA. DNA of the CDR3: TGTGCCAGCAGCCCCCATGAAGCGGGGACGACAGATACGCAGTATTTT. Its translation: CASSPHEAGTTDTQYF. Variable domain in full (rest from reference TRBV7-2 and TRBJ2-3): GAGVSQSPSNKVTEKGKDVELRCDPISGHTALYWYRQSLGQGLEFLIYFQGNSAPDKSGLPSDRFSAERTGGSVSTLTIQRTQQEDSAVYLCASSPHEAGTTDTQYFGPGTRLTVL.

This clone occurred a few times. This rearrangement joins TRBV2 to TRBJ1-2; D unresolved. The V and J ends lost 3 bases and 4 bases respectively, with 12 bases between them. CDR3 length: 14 residues. Germline CDR1 reads SNHLY; CDR2 reads FYNNEI. The CDR3 coding sequence is TGTGCCAGCAGTGAGCTAGAGGAAAGCTATGGCTACACCTTC. Translated: CASSELEESYGYTF.

The chain employs TRBV5-4 and TRBJ2-5, with 7 bases identical to TRBD1. CDR3 length: 15 amino acids. J lost 5 bases, V lost 2 bases, and 9 bases had no gene match. Germline CDR1 SGHNT, CDR2 YYREEE (reference sequence). The CDR3 DNA is TGTGCCAGCAGCTTCGGGACAGCTTATAGGGAGACCCAGTACTTC. Its protein product is CASSFGTAYRETQYF.

The chain links TRBV10-3 to TRBJ1-5; D is unresolved. Looked up from germline, CDR1 is ENHRY and CDR2 is SYGVKD. V was trimmed by 3 bases and J by 6 bases, leaving 9 bases between them. CDR3 length equals 13 residues. The CDR3 DNA reads as TGTGCCATCAGTGAAGAGGGAGTTCAGCCCCAGCATTTT. Amino acid sequence: CAISEEGVQPQHF.

This clone has more than one count but fewer than ten. This chain uses TRBV30 with TRBJ2-2, with D possibly TRBD1 on 5 matching bases. In germline, CDR1 is GTSNPN, CDR2 SVGIG (reference sequence). This CDR3 spans 14 amino acids. Between the trimmed V and J ends, which lost 1 base and 2 bases, there was a span of 8 bases. The DNA for the CDR3 is TGTGCCTGGAGTGCGACAGTCAACACCGGGGAGCTGTTTTTT. It yields the protein CAWSATVNTGELFF. Complete variable domain (other parts from reference TRBV30 and TRBJ2-2): SQTIHQWPATLVQPVGSPLSLECTVEGTSNPNLYWYRQAAGRGLQLLFYSVGIGQISSEVPQNLSASRPQDRQFILSSKKLLLSDSGFYLCAWSATVNTGELFFGEGSRLTVL.

The table lists this clone with a few counts. The chain carries TRBV7-9 and TRBJ1-5, with 10 bases fitting TRBD1. Germline values: CDR1 SEHNR, CDR2 FQNEAQ (reference sequence). The CDR3 extends over 13 amino acids. The junction had 6 bases not matched to a gene; V was cut back by 1 base and J by 15 bases. The CDR3 DNA follows: TGTGCCAGCAGCTTAGATGAGGGACAGGGGTGGCATTTT. It is translated as CASSLDEGQGWHF. The complete variable domain, with remaining parts taken from reference TRBV7-9 and TRBJ1-5, reads DTGVSQNPRHKITKRGQNVTFRCDPISEHNRLYWYRQTLGQGPEFLTYFQNEAQLEKSRLLSDRFSAERPKGSFSTLEIQRTEQGDSAMYLCASSLDEGQGWHFGDGTRLSIL.

J is TRBJ2-5 and V is TRBV5-1; 11 bases line up with TRBD2. Per the germline V gene, CDR1 is SGHRS and CDR2 is YFSETQ. The CDR3 totals 16 residues. V shed 1 base and J 1 base; nucleotides not matched to a gene: 3. The CDR3 coding sequence is TGCGCCAGCAGCTTGAGCGGGACTAGCGGCCAAGAGACCCAGTACTTC. This codes for CASSLSGTSGQETQYF.

The chain uses TRBV28 and TRBJ2-7; no definite D call. This CDR3 comprises 17 residues. The germline CDR1 and CDR2 sequences are MDHEN and SYDVKM. The V end was cut by 0 bases, the J end by 0 bases, with 15 bases between. CDR3 nucleotide sequence: TGTGCCAGCAGTTTATGGGAGTCTGCGGCAAGCTCCTACGAGCAGTACTTC. It translates to CASSLWESAASSYEQYF. Variable domain in full (rest from reference TRBV28 and TRBJ2-7): DVKVTQSSRYLVKRTGEKVFLECVQDMDHENMFWYRQDPGLGLRLIYFSYDVKMKEKGDIPEGYSVSREKKERFSLILESASTNQTSMYLCASSLWESAASSYEQYFGPGTRLTVT.

The genes are TRBV3-1 (or the pseudogene TRBV3-2) and TRBJ2-4; TRBD1 matches at 7 bases. The CDR3 runs to 17 residues. Germline assignment: CDR1 LGHDT and CDR2 YNNKEL (reference sequence). V lost 0 bases and J lost 8; bases outside the gene matches: 13. Here the CDR3 DNA reads TGTGCCAGCAGCCAAGATTCCGGGACAGCAGGTCTGGACATTCAGTACTTC. It encodes CASSQDSGTAGLDIQYF.

This rearrangement joins TRBV6-2 or TRBV6-3 to TRBJ1-2; a weak D match, TRBD1 (5 bases). V dropped 4 bases and J dropped 7 bases, with 19 bases sitting between them. CDR1 and CDR2 (germline): MNHEY, SVGEGT. This CDR3 has 15 amino acids. In nucleotides, the CDR3 is TGTGCCAGCAGTTCCCCCGGGGGTGCCCTCGGTGGCTACACCTTC. Protein product: CASSSPGGALGGYTF.

This sequence joins TRBV18 and TRBJ1-2; 7 positions match TRBD1. The V gene's germline CDR1 is KGHSH and CDR2 LQKENI. The length of the CDR3 is 15 residues. The V segment lost 4 bases and the J segment 2 bases; nucleotides outside the gene matches: 7. This CDR3 is CASSRTGAGNYGYTF. DNA of the CDR3: TGTGCCAGCTCACGCACAGGGGCTGGCAACTATGGCTACACCTTC.

This rearrangement joins TRBV5-1 to TRBJ2-5, with D possibly TRBD1 on 5 matching bases. The CDR3 totals 13 residues. Germline CDR1 SGHRS, CDR2 YFSETQ. Trimming took 4 bases from V and 1 from J, leaving 8 bases between them. The chain's CDR3 is CASSARVQETQYF. The CDR3 DNA sequence: TGCGCCAGCAGCGCCAGGGTCCAAGAGACCCAGTACTTC. Full variable domain (outside the CDR3, taken from reference TRBV5-1 and TRBJ2-5): KAGVTQTPRYLIKTRGQQVTLSCSPISGHRSVSWYQQTPGQGLQFLFEYFSETQRNKGNFPGRFSGRQFSNSRSEMNVSTLELGDSALYLCASSARVQETQYFGPGTRLLVL.

V is TRBV6-6 and J is TRBJ1-3, with D possibly TRBD1 on 6 matching bases. CDR3 size: 16 residues. Germline lookup yields CDR1 MNHNY and CDR2 SVGAGI (reference sequence). V shed 5 bases and J shed 4 bases, with 18 bases lying between them. CDR3 DNA sequence: TGTGCCAGCAGTCGAGTCGTGGGAGGGGGAGGAAACACCATATATTTT. Translated: CASSRVVGGGGNTIYF.

This clone was found a few times. This chain links TRBV28 with TRBJ1-4; 10 bases agree with TRBD1. This CDR3 comprises 16 residues. The V gene's germline CDR1 is MDHEN and CDR2 SYDVKM. V lost 5 bases and J lost 10; bases outside the gene matches: 13. CDR3 DNA: TGTGCCAGCAGTATAAGACAGGGGGCGGTTTTCGGAAAACTGTTTTTT. Translated, it gives CASSIRQGAVFGKLFF.

The chain joins TRBV18 to TRBJ2-5; TRBD2 agrees at 8 bases. Germline lookup yields CDR1 KGHSH and CDR2 LQKENI. Trimming removed 3 bases from V and 1 base from J; junction bases left unmatched: 4. The CDR3 totals 15 residues. The CDR3 protein is CASSPQRGPQETQYF. CDR3 coding DNA: TGTGCCAGCTCACCTCAGCGGGGGCCCCAAGAGACCCAGTACTTC.

The genes are TRBV7-9 and TRBJ2-3; D might be TRBD1 (6 bases). The CDR3 loop spans 16 amino acids. Trimming left V 5 bases short and J 3 bases short, with 18 bases between. Germline V gene data show CDR1 as SEHNR and CDR2 as FQNEAQ (reference sequence). Here the CDR3 reads CASSPHRVRGTDTQYF. CDR3 bases: TGTGCCAGCAGCCCCCACAGGGTTCGTGGTACAGATACGCAGTATTTT.

The CDR3 coding sequence is TGTGCCAGCAGCTTGAAAGCGGCAGACCAAGAGACCCAGTACTTC. Protein sequence: CASSLKAADQETQYF. The V gene is TRBV5-4, the J gene TRBJ2-5; D perhaps matches TRBD2 (5 bases). Trimming removed 1 base from V and 0 bases from J, with 10 bases in between. Germline V CDR1 and CDR2: SGHNT, YYREEE (reference sequence). The CDR3 spans 15 residues. Variable domain in full (rest from reference TRBV5-4 and TRBJ2-5): ETGVTQSPTHLIKTRGQQVTLRCSSQSGHNTVSWYQQALGQGPQFIFQYYREEENGRGNFPPRFSGLQFPNYSSELNVNALELDDSALYLCASSLKAADQETQYFGPGTRLLVL.

This rearrangement joins TRBV27 to TRBJ2-7; TRBD2 aligns across 16 bases. The CDR3 is 19 amino acids. Losses at the gene ends were 4 bases for V and 3 bases for J; bases not matched to a gene: 12. Germline CDR1 MNHEY, CDR2 SMNVEV (reference sequence). The CDR3 DNA reads as TGTGCCAGCAGTTATTCCGGGACTAGCGGGAGGGGCCGGTTCTACGAGCAGTACTTC. Translated: CASSYSGTSGRGRFYEQYF.